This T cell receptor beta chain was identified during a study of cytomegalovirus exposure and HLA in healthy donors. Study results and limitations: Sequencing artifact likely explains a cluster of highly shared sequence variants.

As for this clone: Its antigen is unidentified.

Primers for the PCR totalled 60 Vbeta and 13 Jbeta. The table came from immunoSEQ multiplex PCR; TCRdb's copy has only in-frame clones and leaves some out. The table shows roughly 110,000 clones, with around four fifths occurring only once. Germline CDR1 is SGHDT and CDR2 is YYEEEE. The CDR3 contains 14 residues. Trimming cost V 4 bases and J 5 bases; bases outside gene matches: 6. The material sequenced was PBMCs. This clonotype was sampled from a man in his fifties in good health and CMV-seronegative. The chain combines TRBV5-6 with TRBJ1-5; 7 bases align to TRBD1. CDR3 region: CASSRGTVDQPQHF. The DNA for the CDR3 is TGTGCCAGCAGCAGAGGGACAGTGGATCAGCCCCAGCATTTT. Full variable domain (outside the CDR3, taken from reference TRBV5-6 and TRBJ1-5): DAGVTQSPTHLIKTRGQQVTLRCSPKSGHDTVSWYQQALGQGPQFIFQYYEEEERQRGNFPDRFSGHQFPNYSSELNVNALLLGDSALYLCASSRGTVDQPQHFGDGTRLSIL.